This T cell receptor beta chain was documented in a study of T-cell memory formation after mild COVID-19 (dated by TCRdb to about 2021). At the level of the whole study: TCR sequence clusters from the two donors were found to be largely donor specific. T-cell clones expanding and contracting after mild COVID-19 in a couple of donors were tracked by longitudinal TCRalpha and TCRbeta repertoire sequencing. The cohort was made up of two young adult volunteers, one female and one male, who were previously healthy.

Ficoll-Paque density gradient centrifugation was used to isolate PBMCs. The germline V gene gives CDR1 as SGHTA and CDR2 as FQGTGA. The CDR3 runs 17 residues from the cysteine to the phenylalanine. The retained sequence is limited to the CDR3, 51 bases, with the frame set at the first base. Trimmed from V: 5 bases; trimmed from J: 9 bases; junction bases lacking a gene match: 15. The sample was run on an Illumina NovaSeq 6000. TCRalpha and TCRbeta cDNA libraries were built by 5'RACE with constant-segment primers, adding sample barcodes and unique molecular identifiers. RNA was extracted from every sample with Trizol reagent. Libraries were amplified in two PCR steps, with a second sample barcode and Illumina TruSeq adapters added in the second step. Sequencing of libraries was performed on an Illumina NovaSeq with 2 x 150 bp paired-end reads. The authors processed their data as follows. Demultiplexing of reads and collapsing into UMI-guided consensus sequences were performed with migec v1.2.7. With mixcr v2.1.11, UMI consensuses were aligned to TRA and TRB V and J templates and assembled into clonotypes. A clonotype was counted as expanded or contracted only if both edgeR and NoisET called the change significant, with noise models trained on biological replicates. For edgeR calls, a false discovery rate-adjusted p below 0.01 and a log2 fold-change threshold of 1 were applied. PCA with hierarchical clustering of max-normalized trajectories of the 1000 most abundant clonotypes was used as exploratory dynamics analysis. Each responding clone was given a CD4 or CD8 phenotype based on the CD4+ and CD8+ repertoires, which had been sequenced separately. TCRdb reran the public reads through fastp at Q25 and MiXCR, keeping productive beta chains. CDR3 protein duplicates are merged, each entry listing the most common genes and DNA. TCRdb, not the authors, supplied the V and J calls. The sample yields around 340,000 distinct CDR3 sequences; around 20% were counted once. In total, the top ten clones hold around 12% of the sample.

This clonotype occurred many times. Its antigen remains unidentified. Per-base qualities were not stored, and no clone one base away is much larger. Overall results and qualifications from the work: The second-wave clones that peaked on day 37 were not confirmed to be SARS-CoV-2 specific. Clones that contracted from day 15 to 85 showed balanced CD4/CD8 phenotypes, whereas a second wave of clones that expanded from day 15 to 37 leaned towards CD4+. Contracting CD4+ clones appeared mostly in the CM and EM memory subsets, whereas CD8+ clones were enriched in EMRA. Some responding clones were detected in pre-infection memory, which suggested that pre-existing cross-reactive memory T cells had joined the SARS-CoV-2 response. The study covered only a couple of mild cases, and larger cohorts including severe cases with pre-infection samples were considered necessary.

The rearranged chain carries TRBV7-3 and TRBJ2-3, with TRBD2 identical over 12 junction bases. The specimen was PBMCs or a T cell subset sorted from them (not recorded which). The TCR was taken from an adult woman who had mild COVID-19 (a few samples of this study predate the infection). The sample titles of this study are shuffled in the database, so cell type and time point are left out; the donor was told from shared clones. DNA sequence: TGTGCCAGCAGCCCAACGTCGACTAGCGGGGGCGCGGGAACGCAGTATTTT. Its amino acids are CASSPTSTSGGAGTQYF.